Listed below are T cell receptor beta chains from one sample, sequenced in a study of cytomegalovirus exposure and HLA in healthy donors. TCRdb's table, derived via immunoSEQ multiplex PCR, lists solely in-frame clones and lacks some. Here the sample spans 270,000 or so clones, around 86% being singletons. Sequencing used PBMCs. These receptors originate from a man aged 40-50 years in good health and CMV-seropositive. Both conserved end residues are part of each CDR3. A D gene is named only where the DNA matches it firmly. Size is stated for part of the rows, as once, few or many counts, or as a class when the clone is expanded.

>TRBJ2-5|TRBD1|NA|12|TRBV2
TGTGCCACCGACAGGGGGCTCGAGACCCAGTACTTC
CATDRGLETQYF
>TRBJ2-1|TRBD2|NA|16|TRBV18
TGTGCCAGCTCACCGTATTCGGACGGGAGGGGCAATGAGCAGTTCTTC
CASSPYSDGRGNEQFF
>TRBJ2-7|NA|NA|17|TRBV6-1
TGTGCCAGCAGTGCGGAAGCAGGCCTCTTTAGCTCCTACGAGCAGTACTTC
CASSAEAGLFSSYEQYF
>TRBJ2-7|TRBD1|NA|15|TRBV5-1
TGCGCCAGCAGCTTTTTTACAGGGGAGAACTACGAGCAGTACTTC
CASSFFTGENYEQYF
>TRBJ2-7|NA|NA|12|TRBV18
TGTGCCAGCTCACCTGGAGGGCACGAGCAGTACTTC
CASSPGGHEQYF
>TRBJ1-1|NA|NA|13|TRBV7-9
TGTTCCAGCCGCCCGGGGAACTCTGCTGAAGCTTTCTTT
CSSRPGNSAEAFF
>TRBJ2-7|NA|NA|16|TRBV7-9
TGTGCCAGCAGCTCCTCTAGGTGGTCCATTGCCTACGAGCAGTACTTC
CASSSSRWSIAYEQYF
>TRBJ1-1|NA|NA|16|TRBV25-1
TGTGCCAGCAGTGAGGCCCGCGTGGGGGCTGACACTGAAGCTTTCTTT
CASSEARVGADTEAFF
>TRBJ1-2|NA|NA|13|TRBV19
TGTGCCAGTAGTATCCAGGGATGGTATGGCTACACCTTC
CASSIQGWYGYTF
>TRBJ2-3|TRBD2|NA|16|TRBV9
TGTGCCAGCAGCGGGATAGCGGGAGGGATCACAGATACGCAGTATTTT
CASSGIAGGITDTQYF
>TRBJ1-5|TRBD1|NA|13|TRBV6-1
TGTGCCAGCAGCCAAGACAGGGTTCAGGCCCAGCATTTT
CASSQDRVQAQHF
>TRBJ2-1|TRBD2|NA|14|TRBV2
TGTGCCAGCAGAGGACTAGCGGGATATGGTGAGCAGTTCTTC
CASRGLAGYGEQFF
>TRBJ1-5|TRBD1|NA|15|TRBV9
TGTGCCAGCAGCCCAGGACAGGGAAGCAATCAGCCCCAGCATTTT
CASSPGQGSNQPQHF
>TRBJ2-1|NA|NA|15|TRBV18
TGTGCCAGCTCACTACGGACTGGCCCCGCCAATGAGCAGTTCTTC
CASSLRTGPANEQFF
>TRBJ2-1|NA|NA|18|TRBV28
TGTGCCAGCAGTTTTGGGGGCACGAATTCCGAAATTTACAATGAGCAGTTCTTC
CASSFGGTNSEIYNEQFF
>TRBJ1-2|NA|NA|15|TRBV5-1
TGCGCCAGCAGCTTAAACAGGGATTCCTTCTATGGCTACACCTTC
CASSLNRDSFYGYTF
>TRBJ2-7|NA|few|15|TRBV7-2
TGTGCCAGCAGCCGCCCCGACAGCAGCATTAGGAAGCAGTACTTC
CASSRPDSSIRKQYF